This TCR beta chain comes out of a study of post-analysis software for immune sequencing data (dated by TCRdb to the mid-2010s). About the full investigation: The recorded disease courses included relapsing-remitting, secondary progressive and progressive-relapsing multiple sclerosis, and some patients had no subtype annotation. Patient repertoires were compared against roughly 12 previously published healthy control repertoires from donors aged 6 to 25 years. A subset of samples was prepared in parallel using single-end sample barcoding, then pooled and co-amplified after Illumina adapter ligation.

Overall study results and their limits: The control group was slightly older than the multiple sclerosis patient group. Significantly lower normalized Chao1 diversity was found in multiple sclerosis patients than in controls, suggesting substantial peripheral T-cell clonal expansion. Significantly higher frequencies in patients than in controls were found for roughly 5 TRBV segments, including TRBV5-6, TRBV5-1 and TRBV20-1. Strong co-clustering of samples prepared in the same batch was shown by direct clustering with F measure, prompting a batch-effect correction.

To demonstrate the VDJtools post-analysis software, TCR beta repertoires were profiled from the peripheral blood of about 13 young patients with multiple sclerosis. The multiple sclerosis patients were children and adolescents ranging in age from 6 to 15 years. According to the germline V gene (reference sequence), CDR1 reads SEHNR and CDR2 reads FQNEAQ. The CDR3 numbers 12 residues from cysteine through phenylalanine. The sequence is cut down to CDR3 DNA, 36 bases in frame from base 1. V loses 0 bases, J loses 4 bases, and the germline ends lie 2 bases apart. This clonotype was seen ten or more times. Its antigen is currently not known. Within one base of it there is no much larger clone, and no base qualities were kept. Library preparation was by PCR. The run used an Illumina HiSeq 2500. Unique molecular identifiers were incorporated into TCR beta cDNA libraries to reduce PCR and sequencing biases. Every 1 to 10 million input T cells yielded some 500,000 cDNA molecules, meaning each molecule approximated one T cell. The patient libraries were prepared and sequenced with the same protocol used for the earlier healthy control dataset. Samples belonging to the same batch were prepared together, multiplexed and sequenced on a shared HiSeq lane. The authors processed their data as follows. Raw barcoded reads were processed with MIGEC, discarding single-read molecular identifier groups before consensus assembly and CDR3 extraction. Clonotype tables were post-analysed with VDJtools, normalizing diversity by down-sampling all datasets to the smallest sample size. Repertoire overlap clustering matched CDR3 amino acid but not nucleotide sequences to correct batch-related cross-sample contamination. TCRdb handled the public reads itself, with Q25 trimming in fastp and clone calling in MiXCR, and kept productive beta chains. Each CDR3 protein gets just one entry, which takes the most common genes and DNA from the rows behind it. The V and J calls reflect TCRdb's pipeline rather than the authors' work. In all, the sample holds approximately 360,000 distinct CDR3 sequences, and 30% to 45% of those were seen once. The leading ten clones occupy 13% of the sample.

Specimen: blood. The rearrangement combines TRBV7-9 with TRBJ2-3; no confident D gene assignment can be made. This receptor was identified in a girl between 10 and 17 years old with multiple sclerosis. DNA sequence: TGTGCCAGCAGCTTAGCGGCAGATACGCAGTATTTT. Its protein reads: CASSLAADTQYF. Outside the CDR3, residues come from the reference TRBV7-9 and TRBJ2-3 proteins, so the full variable domain is: DTGVSQNPRHKITKRGQNVTFRCDPISEHNRLYWYRQTLGQGPEFLTYFQNEAQLEKSRLLSDRFSAERPKGSFSTLEIQRTEQGDSAMYLCASSLAADTQYFGPGTRLTVL.